This T cell receptor (beta chain) was observed in a study of blood T cell repertoires in COVID-19. Trimming pared 1 base from V and 0 bases from J, leaving 7 bases between. Germline V gene data show CDR1 as SGHTA and CDR2 as FQGNSA. The CDR3 extends over 15 amino acids. TCRdb's table, derived via immunoSEQ multiplex PCR, lists solely in-frame clones and lacks some. The sample gives 250,000 to 300,000 clones, roughly 84% of which show up once; more than 3% is in the top ten. The sequence came from a man aged 45 to 65 who had recovered from COVID-19. Sequencing was performed on PBMCs or T cells enriched from blood (not recorded which). The chain recombines TRBV7-2 with TRBJ1-3; D is uncertain. The CDR3 DNA sequence: TGTGCCAGCAGCTTAGTGGTGAGCTCTGGAAACACCATATATTTT. Amino acid sequence: CASSLVVSSGNTIYF.